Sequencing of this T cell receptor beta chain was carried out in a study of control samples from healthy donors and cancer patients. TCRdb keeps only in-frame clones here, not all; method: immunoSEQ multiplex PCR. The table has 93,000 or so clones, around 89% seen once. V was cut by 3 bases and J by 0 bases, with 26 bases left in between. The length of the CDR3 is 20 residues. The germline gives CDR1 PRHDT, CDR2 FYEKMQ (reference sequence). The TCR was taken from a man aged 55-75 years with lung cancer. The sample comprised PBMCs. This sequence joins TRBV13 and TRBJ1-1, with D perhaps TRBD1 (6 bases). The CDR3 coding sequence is TGTGCCAGCAGCTTTCTCTTTCCGGACAGTATGTCCGACATGAACACTGAAGCTTTCTTT. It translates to CASSFLFPDSMSDMNTEAFF.